Included here is one T cell receptor (beta chain) sequence, with context. Using immunoSEQ multiplex PCR, the repertoire was profiled, and TCRdb retains in-frame clones only, with some absent. The sample has 350,000 to 450,000 clones, approximately 81% seen once. This sample stems from a study of blood T cell repertoires in COVID-19. The CDR3 is 15 residues long. The trim removed 3 bases at V and 4 bases at J, leaving 6 bases unmatched. Germline CDR1 reads MDHEN; CDR2 reads SYDVKM. The sequenced sample was peripheral blood. V is TRBV28 and J is TRBJ2-3; TRBD2 agrees at 8 bases. This sequence was found in a woman aged 18-30 years with acute or convalescent COVID-19. The DNA for the CDR3 is TGTGCCAGCAGTTTGACGGGAGGGATGCCAGATACGCAGTATTTT. Amino acid sequence: CASSLTGGMPDTQYF.